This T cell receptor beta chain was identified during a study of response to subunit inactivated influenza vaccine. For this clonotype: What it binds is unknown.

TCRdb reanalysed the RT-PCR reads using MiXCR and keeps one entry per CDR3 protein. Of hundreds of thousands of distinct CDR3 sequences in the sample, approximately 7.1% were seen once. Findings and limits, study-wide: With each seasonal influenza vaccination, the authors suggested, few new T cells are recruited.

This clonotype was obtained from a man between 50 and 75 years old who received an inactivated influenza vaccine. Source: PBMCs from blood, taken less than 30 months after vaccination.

The CDR3 DNA sequence: TGCGCCAGCAGCCTCCCACTAGCGGGGTCCTACAATGAGCAGTTCTTC. It translates to CASSLPLAGSYNEQFF. This sequence joins TRBV5-1 and TRBJ2-1, with 10 bases identical to TRBD2. Looked up from germline, CDR1 is SGHRS and CDR2 is YFSETQ. V lost 4 bases and J lost 1; bases outside the gene matches: 5. The CDR3 covers 16 residues.